This T cell receptor beta chain was captured in a study of read filtering for tumor transcriptome and immune sequencing. About the study: By R-ISS, stages I, II and III held approximately 8, 16 and 7 patients. IR-seq gave about 4.05 to 11 million TCR reads per sample; RNA-seq gave about 80 to 1273.

Notes on the study in general: The sorted CD138-negative fraction was a mixed bone marrow immune population, not purified T cells.

From about 400 ng of RNA, a library with molecular barcoded alpha/delta and beta/gamma adaptors was made. TCRdb ran MiXCR on the reads and lists one entry per CDR3 protein. The sample shows 75,000 to 90,000 distinct CDR3 sequences, about 12% of them seen only once. This clonotype turned up a few times. Its antigen is currently unknown. Looked up from germline, CDR1 is MNHEY and CDR2 is SVGEGT. There are 16 residues in the CDR3. Trimming shortened V by 10 bases and J by 9 bases, and 28 bases separated the two germline ends. The origin of this receptor is a donor aged 40 or older with multiple myeloma. Sequenced input: a population of CD138-negative cells sorted from bone marrow. The chain couples TRBV6-2 or TRBV6-3 to TRBJ2-1; TRBD2 is a possible D gene (6 bases). CDR3 nucleotides: TGTGCCACCCGGGGGTCGAGCGGAAAAAGGAGAGGTGAGCAGTTCTTC. Translation gives CATRGSSGKRRGEQFF.